This T cell receptor beta chain derives from a study of human T cells and chemical hapten exposure. Study conclusions and caveats: Alopecia in the donors means their immune response may deviate from healthy people's. Expanded TCR sets contained significantly more large CDR3 similarity clusters than controls. Sensitizing with DPC caused no change in TCRs above 1 in 1000 frequency.

Time point specified: patch test 3, about 24 weeks after DPC sensitization. Noted treatment: therapeutic diphenylcyclopropenone sensitization with weekly scalp DPC. For this clonotype: Antigen: not known.

TCRdb called the RACE reads again in MiXCR, with one record for every CDR3 protein. The sample holds 80,000 to 100,000 distinct CDR3 sequences, 27% seen once. The CDR3 contains 14 residues. In germline, CDR1 is MNHEY, CDR2 SVGEGT. V was cut by 3 bases and J by 2 bases, with 10 bases left in between. The genes are TRBV6-2 or TRBV6-3 and TRBJ2-5; D unresolved. The specimen was whole blood, collected in connection with sensitization to the hapten diphenylcyclopropenone (DPC). This TCR was recovered from a middle-aged man with alopecia areata. Some clones in this sample may be carry-over from other donors' samples. CDR3 sequence (DNA): TGTGCCAGCAGTTATTCCGGTCCTCAAGAGACCCAGTACTTC. Protein sequence: CASSYSGPQETQYF.